Listed below are T cell receptor beta chains from one sample, sequenced in a study of graft-versus-host responses after intestinal transplantation. These receptors lack a known antigen. The table came from immunoSEQ multiplex PCR; TCRdb's copy has only in-frame clones and leaves some out. The sample lists more than 95,000 clones; roughly 87% were seen once. The starting material was unstimulated CD4+ T cells sorted from spleen or lymph node cells, obtained before intestinal transplant. Receptors originate from a human donor who received an intestinal transplant. Each CDR3 is given with its conserved first and last residue. D genes are given only for firm matches. The size field is filled for only some rows; it gives once, few, many or a size class.

clone size	D gene	V gene	J gene	CDR3 protein	CDR3 DNA
-	-	TRBV2	TRBJ2-3	CASSDEDPLRTDTQYF	TGTGCCAGCAGTGATGAGGATCCCCTGCGGACAGATACGCAGTATTTT
-	-	TRBV11-2	TRBJ1-2	CASSLLTGPGYTF	TGTGCCAGCAGCTTATTAACCGGGCCTGGCTACACCTTC
-	-	TRBV19	TRBJ1-5	CASTGGRPNQPQHF	TGTGCCAGTACCGGTGGCAGGCCCAATCAGCCCCAGCATTTT
-	-	TRBV5-1	TRBJ2-3	CASSLVTASTDTQYF	TGCGCCAGCAGCTTGGTGACCGCTAGCACAGATACGCAGTATTTT
-	-	TRBV19	TRBJ1-5	CASSIGPNQPQHF	TGTGCCAGTAGTATAGGGCCGAATCAGCCCCAGCATTTT
-	-	TRBV9	TRBJ2-3	CASSVGSGLTDTQYF	TGTGCCAGCAGCGTAGGATCGGGTCTCACAGATACGCAGTATTTT
-	TRBD1	TRBV9	TRBJ1-3	CASSATTGAGNTIYF	TGTGCCAGCAGCGCAACTACAGGGGCTGGAAACACCATATATTTT
few	-	TRBV6-6	TRBJ2-2	CASSYSEGELFF	TGTGCCAGCAGTTATTCCGAAGGGGAGCTGTTTTTT
-	-	TRBV27	TRBJ2-7	CASSLSLPLTPYEQYF	TGTGCCAGCAGTTTATCTCTCCCTCTAACCCCCTACGAGCAGTACTTC
-	-	TRBV7-2	TRBJ1-3	CASSLGTTAGNTIYF	TGTGCCAGCAGCTTAGGCACAACCGCTGGAAACACCATATATTTT
-	TRBD1	TRBV9	TRBJ2-3	CASSVGVRPGGLTDTQYF	TGTGCCAGCAGCGTAGGGGTGAGGCCAGGGGGCCTCACAGATACGCAGTATTTT
-	-	TRBV19	TRBJ2-1	CASSILLDRPGGQFF	TGTGCCAGTAGTATCCTCCTCGACAGGCCTGGTGGGCAGTTCTTC
-	TRBD2	TRBV7-3	TRBJ2-5	CASSSTAGGRETQYF	TGTGCCAGCAGCTCCACGGCGGGGGGTCGTGAGACCCAGTACTTC
-	TRBD2	TRBV5-1	TRBJ2-7	CASSQLAGEQYF	TGCGCCAGCAGCCAACTAGCGGGCGAGCAGTACTTC
-	TRBD2	TRBV5-1	TRBJ2-3	CASSFSGNGADTQYF	TGCGCCAGCAGCTTTAGCGGGAATGGAGCAGATACGCAGTATTTT
few	-	TRBV28	TRBJ1-2	CASQVGDMNVGYTF	TGTGCCTCCCAGGTGGGGGACATGAATGTGGGCTACACCTTC
-	-	TRBV7-3	TRBJ2-3	CASSYRATTSTDTQYF	TGTGCCAGCAGCTATAGGGCCACCACTAGCACAGATACGCAGTATTTT
-	-	TRBV6-1	TRBJ2-7	CASRFSGSTNYEQYF	TGTGCCAGCAGATTTAGCGGTAGCACAAACTACGAGCAGTACTTC
-	TRBD1	TRBV11-2	TRBJ1-3	CASSWTGGFSGNTIYF	TGTGCCAGCAGCTGGACAGGAGGGTTCTCTGGAAACACCATATATTTT
-	-	TRBV4-1	TRBJ2-5	CASRRGFQETQYF	TGCGCCAGCAGGAGGGGCTTCCAAGAGACCCAGTACTTC
-	-	TRBV10-2	TRBJ2-3	CASNSQGTDTQYF	TGCGCCAGCAATAGCCAGGGGACAGATACGCAGTATTTT
few	-	TRBV5-6	TRBJ1-3	CASSLGGTATGNTIYF	TGTGCCAGCAGCTTGGGAGGGACGGCAACTGGAAACACCATATATTTT
once	TRBD2	TRBV6-1	TRBJ2-2	CASSVRLAKNTGELFF	TGTGCCAGCAGTGTTAGACTAGCGAAGAACACCGGGGAGCTGTTTTTT
once	-	TRBV30	TRBJ2-1	CAWSVDSNEQFF	TGTGCCTGGAGTGTAGATAGTAATGAGCAGTTCTTC
-	-	TRBV6-1	TRBJ2-3	CASSDPYTDTQYF	TGTGCCAGCAGTGACCCCTACACAGATACGCAGTATTTT
-	-	TRBV7-2	TRBJ1-2	CASSFSPLEYGYTF	TGTGCCAGCAGCTTTTCTCCGCTTGAGTATGGCTACACCTTC
-	TRBD1	TRBV27	TRBJ2-5	CASSFRPSTGRETQYF	TGTGCCAGCAGTTTCCGTCCCTCGACAGGGCGAGAGACCCAGTACTTC
-	-	TRBV5-5	TRBJ2-5	CASSFGGEETQYF	TGTGCCAGCAGCTTCGGCGGGGAAGAGACCCAGTACTTC
-	-	TRBV12-5	TRBJ2-5	CASGLGIRDIEGETQYF	TGTGCTAGTGGCCTGGGAATCCGGGACATAGAGGGGGAGACCCAGTACTTC
once	TRBD2	TRBV4-1	TRBJ2-5	CASSRLTSVLSVETQYF	TGCGCCAGCAGCCGATTAACTAGCGTGTTGTCCGTAGAGACCCAGTACTTC
-	-	TRBV28	TRBJ1-5	CASSYRTVADQPQHF	TGTGCCAGCAGCTACCGGACAGTGGCGGATCAGCCCCAGCATTTT
-	-	TRBV4-2	TRBJ2-6	CASSQDSATRPGANVLTF	TGTGCCAGCAGCCAAGATTCCGCAACTAGACCTGGGGCCAACGTCCTGACTTTC
-	TRBD2	TRBV7-6	TRBJ2-5	CASSLESSGETQYF	TGTGCCAGCAGCTTAGAGTCTAGCGGTGAGACCCAGTACTTC
-	TRBD2	TRBV9	TRBJ2-3	CASSRGDSGRGRTDTQYF	TGTGCCAGCTCAAGGGGGGATAGCGGGAGAGGGCGCACAGATACGCAGTATTTT
-	-	TRBV5-1	TRBJ2-6	CASSLGVTAGANVLTF	TGCGCCAGCAGCTTGGGAGTAACTGCTGGGGCCAACGTCCTGACTTTC
-	TRBD2	TRBV2	TRBJ2-4	CASSETSGGPLTKNIQYF	TGTGCCAGCAGTGAAACTAGCGGGGGCCCACTTACCAAAAACATTCAGTACTTC
-	-	TRBV2	TRBJ2-2	CASSWQGETNTGELFF	TGTGCCAGCTCTTGGCAGGGCGAAACGAACACCGGGGAGCTGTTTTTT
-	-	TRBV28	TRBJ2-3	CASTPGHTSTDTQYF	TGTGCCAGCACCCCAGGACATACCAGCACAGATACGCAGTATTTT
-	-	TRBV7-6	TRBJ2-1	CASSDSRAPYNEQFF	TGTGCCAGCAGCGACAGTAGGGCCCCCTACAATGAGCAGTTCTTC
once	-	TRBV6-5	TRBJ1-3	CASRIGNTIYF	TGTGCCAGCAGGATAGGAAACACCATATATTTT
-	-	TRBV19	TRBJ2-7	CASSIIGRGSYEQYF	TGTGCCAGTAGTATAATCGGCAGGGGATCCTACGAGCAGTACTTC
once	TRBD1	TRBV10-1	TRBJ2-2	CALFQGQGDGGELFF	TGCGCCCTGTTTCAGGGGCAGGGGGACGGCGGGGAGCTGTTTTTT
once	TRBD1	TRBV7-6	TRBJ1-3	CASSLEGQGTYSGNTIYF	TGTGCCAGCAGCTTAGAGGGACAGGGGACCTACTCTGGAAACACCATATATTTT
few	-	TRBV5-4	TRBJ1-2	CASSLDRSGYGYTF	TGTGCCAGCAGTTTAGACAGGTCTGGGTATGGCTACACCTTC
-	-	TRBV28	TRBJ2-7	CASSTLFEQYF	TGTGCCAGCAGTACGCTTTTCGAGCAGTACTTC
once	-	TRBV11-2	TRBJ1-1	CASSGYTEAFF	TGTGCCAGCAGCGGATACACTGAAGCTTTCTTT
-	TRBD1	TRBV27	TRBJ2-4	CASRPGGATKNIQYF	TGTGCCAGCAGACCAGGGGGCGCGACCAAAAACATTCAGTACTTC
-	TRBD1	TRBV9	TRBJ1-4	CASSPPGQSNEKLFF	TGTGCCAGCAGCCCGCCGGGACAGTCTAATGAAAAACTGTTTTTT